A single sample is the source of the 17 T cell receptor beta chains below, sequenced in a study of memory CD4+ T cells and cytomegalovirus serostatus. Using immunoSEQ multiplex PCR, the repertoire was profiled, and TCRdb retains in-frame clones only, with some absent. The sample yields about 40,000 clones, roughly 79% seen once. The sort gate was single viable CD3+CD4+CD8-CD45RO+ cells for memory CD4+ T cells. Sequenced material: memory CD4+ T cells from blood. Receptors originate from an adult in good health and CMV-seronegative.

This clone has only a few counts. The chain combines TRBV7-9 with TRBJ2-3; 8 bases line up with TRBD1. Germline CDR1 and CDR2: SEHNR and FQNEAQ (reference sequence). This CDR3 is 16 amino acids long. The ends lost 1 base at V and 4 bases at J; junction bases unmatched: 7. The CDR3 region is CASSLGDRGLSDTQYF. The CDR3, as DNA: TGTGCCAGCAGCTTAGGAGACAGGGGATTGTCAGATACGCAGTATTTT.

This clone was seen more than once but under ten times. V and J are TRBV5-4 and TRBJ1-1; the D gene is possibly TRBD1 (6 bases). Germline V CDR1 and CDR2: SGHNT, YYREEE (reference sequence). This CDR3 spans 14 amino acids. V was cut by 5 bases and J by 4 bases, with 15 bases left in between. CDR3 in amino acids: CASRDTGLGTEAFF. The DNA of the CDR3 is TGTGCCAGCAGGGATACAGGGCTTGGCACTGAAGCTTTCTTT.

The chain employs TRBV6-1 and TRBJ2-3, with 7 bases matching TRBD2. V gave up 1 base and J gave up 0 bases; unmatched junction bases: 1. The CDR3 is 15 residues long. Per germline, CDR1 MNHNS and CDR2 SASEGT. The CDR3 region is CASSEGGGSTDTQYF. In DNA form, the CDR3 reads TGTGCCAGCAGTGAAGGGGGGGGGAGCACAGATACGCAGTATTTT.

This clone was detected only a few times. The chain combines TRBV5-6 with TRBJ1-5; weak D call: TRBD1 (6 bases). Germline CDR1 SGHDT, CDR2 YYEEEE. Trimming removed 4 bases at V and 7 bases at J, with 15 bases between. The CDR3 consists of 14 residues. CDR3 loop: CASSIGTSSQPQHF. In DNA, the CDR3 is TGTGCCAGCAGCATCGGGACAAGTTCCCAGCCCCAGCATTTT.

The V and J genes are TRBV27 and TRBJ2-3, with D perhaps matching TRBD1 or TRBD2 (6 bases each). Germline V gene data show CDR1 as MNHEY and CDR2 as SMNVEV (reference sequence). This CDR3 region has 16 residues. V shed 4 bases and J shed 0 bases, with 14 bases lying between them. The CDR3 loop reads CASSSWGAKSTDTQYF. In nucleotides, the CDR3 is TGTGCCAGCAGTTCATGGGGGGCCAAGAGCACAGATACGCAGTATTTT.

The rearrangement uses TRBV5-8 and TRBJ1-6; D is undetermined. The V and J ends lost 0 bases and 9 bases respectively, with 7 bases between them. CDR3 length: 13 residues. In germline, CDR1 is SGHTS, CDR2 YDEGEE. CDR3 sequence reads: CASSLEWVSPLHF. The DNA of the CDR3 is TGTGCCAGCAGCTTGGAATGGGTTTCACCCCTCCACTTT.

This clone was seen a few times. The chain links TRBV2 to TRBJ1-4; a possible D gene is TRBD1 (6 bases). The V gene's germline CDR1 is SNHLY and CDR2 FYNNEI. The CDR3 is 15 amino acids. V was shortened by 3 bases and J by 8 bases, with 16 bases between the two germline ends. CDR3 sequence reads: CASSEIRGPEEKLFF. The CDR3, as DNA: TGTGCCAGCAGTGAGATCAGGGGACCGGAGGAAAAACTGTTTTTT.

The J gene is TRBJ1-3, the V gene TRBV5-1; D not resolved. This CDR3 spans 15 amino acids. Germline loops: CDR1 SGHRS, CDR2 YFSETQ. The V end lost 4 bases, the J end lost 0 bases, and 11 bases lay between the germline ends. CDR3: CASSPIGASGNTIYF. CDR3 DNA: TGCGCCAGCAGCCCCATTGGAGCCTCTGGAAACACCATATATTTT.

The V gene is TRBV7-2, the J gene TRBJ2-3; 8 bases line up with TRBD1. Germline V gene sequence: CDR1 SGHTA, CDR2 FQGNSA. V lost 4 bases, J lost 1 base, and 4 bases stayed unmatched. This CDR3 has 15 residues. CDR3 DNA sequence: TGTGCCAGCAGCTCAACGGGACAGGGCACAGATACGCAGTATTTT. This codes for CASSSTGQGTDTQYF.

This clone was counted between two and nine times. The V and J genes are TRBV27 and TRBJ2-7, with D tentatively TRBD1 (5 bases). The germline CDR1 and CDR2 sequences are MNHEY and SMNVEV (reference sequence). The V end lost 6 bases, the J end lost 1 base, and 19 bases lay between the germline ends. CDR3 size: 16 residues. For the CDR3, the DNA is TGTGCCAGCAGACGGACAACCGACCACTTTTCCTACGAGCAGTACTTC. It translates to CASRRTTDHFSYEQYF.

This chain connects TRBV5-4 to TRBJ2-1; D is unclear. V was pared by 1 base and J by 7 bases, with 6 bases between. The CDR3 runs to 12 residues. Germline V lookup: CDR1 SGHNT, CDR2 YYREEE (reference sequence). This CDR3 is CASSLSGNEQFF. The CDR3 DNA reads TGTGCCAGCAGCTTGTCTGGGAATGAGCAGTTCTTC.

The chain joins TRBV5-1 to TRBJ2-2, with a possible D match to TRBD2 (5 bases). Germline CDR1 SGHRS, CDR2 YFSETQ. Trimming removed 6 bases at V and 1 base at J, with 7 bases between. The CDR3 loop spans 13 amino acids. The CDR3 coding sequence is TGCGCCAGCAATGGAGGGAACACCGGGGAGCTGTTTTTT. It is translated as CASNGGNTGELFF.

The chain couples TRBV2 to TRBJ1-4; tentatively, D is TRBD1 (6 bases). The CDR3 is made up of 11 amino acids. The V end lost 6 bases, the J end lost 14 bases, and 13 bases lay between the germline ends. Germline V lookup: CDR1 SNHLY, CDR2 FYNNEI. CDR3 region: CASSARGGLFF. DNA for the CDR3: TGTGCCAGCAGCGCGAGGGGGGGGCTGTTTTTT.

This clone has a single count. This rearrangement joins TRBV5-4 to TRBJ1-1; perhaps TRBD1 as D (5 bases). The CDR3 is 15 residues long. V shed 4 bases and J shed 0 bases, with 13 bases lying between them. Looked up from germline, CDR1 is SGHNT and CDR2 is YYREEE (reference sequence). The CDR3 reads CASSPQGVLNTEAFF. CDR3 in DNA: TGTGCCAGCAGCCCTCAGGGCGTACTGAACACTGAAGCTTTCTTT. Filled out from reference TRBV5-4 and TRBJ1-1, the complete variable domain reads ETGVTQSPTHLIKTRGQQVTLRCSSQSGHNTVSWYQQALGQGPQFIFQYYREEENGRGNFPPRFSGLQFPNYSSELNVNALELDDSALYLCASSPQGVLNTEAFFGQGTRLTVV.

CDR3 amino acids: CASSVAYNEQFF. The CDR3 nucleotides read TGTGCCAGCAGCGTAGCCTACAATGAGCAGTTCTTC. J is TRBJ2-1 and V is TRBV9; D is unresolved. This CDR3 contains 12 residues. CDR1 SGDLS and CDR2 YYNGEE come from the germline V gene. Trimming took 0 bases from V and 2 from J, leaving 0 bases between them. Full variable domain (outside the CDR3, taken from reference TRBV9 and TRBJ2-1): DSGVTQTPKHLITATGQRVTLRCSPRSGDLSVYWYQQSLDQGLQFLIQYYNGEERAKGNILERFSAQQFPDLHSELNLSSLELGDSALYFCASSVAYNEQFFGPGTRLTVL.

The gene calls are TRBV4-1 and TRBJ2-3; possibly TRBD2 for D (6 bases). There are 16 residues in the CDR3. Trimming cost V 0 bases and J 0 bases, with 10 bases left between them. Germline lookup yields CDR1 MGHRA and CDR2 YSYEKL. The CDR3 DNA reads TGCGCCAGCAGCCAAGATATGCGGGGTAGCACAGATACGCAGTATTTT. It translates to CASSQDMRGSTDTQYF.

The chain has TRBV15 and TRBJ2-1, with D unclear. In germline, CDR1 is LNHNV, CDR2 YYDKDF (reference sequence). Trimming pared 6 bases from V and 8 bases from J, leaving 8 bases between. This CDR3 region has 11 residues. The CDR3 DNA follows: TGTGCCACCAGTTTTAGCCATGAGCAGTTCTTC. As protein: CATSFSHEQFF.